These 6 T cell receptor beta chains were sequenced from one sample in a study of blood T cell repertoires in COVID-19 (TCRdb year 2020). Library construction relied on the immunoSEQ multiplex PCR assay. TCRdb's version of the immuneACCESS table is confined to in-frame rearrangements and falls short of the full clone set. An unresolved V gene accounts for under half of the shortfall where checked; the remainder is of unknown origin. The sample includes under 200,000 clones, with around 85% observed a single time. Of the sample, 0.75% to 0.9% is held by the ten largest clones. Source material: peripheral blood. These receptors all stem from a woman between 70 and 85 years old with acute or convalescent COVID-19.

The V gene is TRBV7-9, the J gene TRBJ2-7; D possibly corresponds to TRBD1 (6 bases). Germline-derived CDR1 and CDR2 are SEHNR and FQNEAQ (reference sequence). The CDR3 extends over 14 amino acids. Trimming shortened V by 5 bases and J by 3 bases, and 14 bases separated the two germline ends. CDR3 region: CASSPTGVSYEQYF. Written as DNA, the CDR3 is TGTGCCAGCAGCCCGACAGGCGTTAGCTACGAGCAGTACTTC.

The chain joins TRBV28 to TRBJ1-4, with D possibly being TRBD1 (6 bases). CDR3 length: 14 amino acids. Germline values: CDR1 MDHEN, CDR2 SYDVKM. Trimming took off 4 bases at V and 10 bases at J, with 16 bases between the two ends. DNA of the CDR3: TGTGCCAGCAGTTGGAGGGGGGGACAAACAAAACTGTTTTTT. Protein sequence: CASSWRGGQTKLFF.

CDR3 nucleotides: TGTGCCAGCAGCTCCTATTTGACAGGGCTTTACCCCTTGCACTATGGCTACACCTTC. It yields the protein CASSSYLTGLYPLHYGYTF. The rearrangement uses TRBV5-5 and TRBJ1-2; 7 bases line up with TRBD1. Germline V lookup: CDR1 SGHKS, CDR2 YYEKEE (reference sequence). V lost 3 bases and J lost 3; bases outside the gene matches: 20. This CDR3 contains 19 residues.

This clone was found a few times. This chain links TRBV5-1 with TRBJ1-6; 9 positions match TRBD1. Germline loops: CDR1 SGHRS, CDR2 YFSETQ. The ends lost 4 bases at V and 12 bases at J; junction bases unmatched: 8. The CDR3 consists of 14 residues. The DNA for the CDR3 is TGCGCCAGCAGCCCGGCGACAGGGGGAAGACCCCTCCACTTT. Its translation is CASSPATGGRPLHF.

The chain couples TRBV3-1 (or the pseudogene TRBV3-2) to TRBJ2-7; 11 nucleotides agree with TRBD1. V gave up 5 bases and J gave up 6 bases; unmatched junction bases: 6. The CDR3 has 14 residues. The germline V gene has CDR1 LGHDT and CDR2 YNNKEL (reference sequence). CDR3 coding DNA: TGTGCCAGCAGCGGAGGACAGGGGGCCGCCGAGCAGTACTTC. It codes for CASSGGQGAAEQYF.

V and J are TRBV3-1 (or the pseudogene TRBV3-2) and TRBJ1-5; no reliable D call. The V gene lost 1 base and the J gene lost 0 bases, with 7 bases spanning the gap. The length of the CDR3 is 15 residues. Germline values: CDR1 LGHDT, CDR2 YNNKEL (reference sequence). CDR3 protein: CASSQGAYSNQPQHF. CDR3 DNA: TGTGCCAGCAGCCAAGGGGCTTATAGCAATCAGCCCCAGCATTTT.